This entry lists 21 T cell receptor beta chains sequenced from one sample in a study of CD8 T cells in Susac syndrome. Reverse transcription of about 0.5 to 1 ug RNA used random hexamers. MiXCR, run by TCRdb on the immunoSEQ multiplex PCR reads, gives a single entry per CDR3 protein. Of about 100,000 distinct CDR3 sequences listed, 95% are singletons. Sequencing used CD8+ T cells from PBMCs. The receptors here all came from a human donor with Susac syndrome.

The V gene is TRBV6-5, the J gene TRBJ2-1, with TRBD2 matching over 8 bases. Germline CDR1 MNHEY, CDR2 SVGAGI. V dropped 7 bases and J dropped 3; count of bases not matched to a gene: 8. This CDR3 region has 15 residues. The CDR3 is CASKSLAGLYNEQFF. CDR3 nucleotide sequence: TGTGCCAGCAAATCCTTAGCGGGACTCTACAATGAGCAGTTCTTC.

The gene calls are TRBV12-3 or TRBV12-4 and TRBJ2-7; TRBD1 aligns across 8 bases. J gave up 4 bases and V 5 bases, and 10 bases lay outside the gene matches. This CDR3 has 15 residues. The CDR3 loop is CASSPENRGAYEQYF. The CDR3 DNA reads TGTGCCAGCAGTCCAGAGAACAGGGGGGCGTACGAGCAGTACTTC.

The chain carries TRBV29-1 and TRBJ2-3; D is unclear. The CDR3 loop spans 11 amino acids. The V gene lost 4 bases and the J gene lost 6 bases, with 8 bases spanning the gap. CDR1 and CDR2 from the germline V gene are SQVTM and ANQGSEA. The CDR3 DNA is TGCAGCGTTGCCCCCGTGGATACGCAGTATTTT. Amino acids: CSVAPVDTQYF.

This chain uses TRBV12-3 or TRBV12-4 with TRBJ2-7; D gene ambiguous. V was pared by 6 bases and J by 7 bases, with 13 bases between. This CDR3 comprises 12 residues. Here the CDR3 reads CASSQSQVEQYF. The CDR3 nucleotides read TGTGCCAGCAGCCAGTCACAAGTTGAGCAGTACTTC.

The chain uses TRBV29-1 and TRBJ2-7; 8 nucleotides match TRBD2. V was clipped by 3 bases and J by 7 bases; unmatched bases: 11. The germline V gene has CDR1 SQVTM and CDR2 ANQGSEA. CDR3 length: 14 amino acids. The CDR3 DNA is TGCAGCGTTGAGGCTAGCGGGCTTTCGGGGGAGCAGTACTTC. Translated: CSVEASGLSGEQYF.

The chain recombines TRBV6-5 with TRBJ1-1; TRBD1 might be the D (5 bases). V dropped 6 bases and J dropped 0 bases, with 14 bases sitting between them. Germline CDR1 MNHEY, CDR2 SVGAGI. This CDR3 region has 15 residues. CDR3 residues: CASSDSSGVNTEAFF. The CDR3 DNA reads TGTGCCAGCAGCGACAGTTCCGGGGTGAACACTGAAGCTTTCTTT.

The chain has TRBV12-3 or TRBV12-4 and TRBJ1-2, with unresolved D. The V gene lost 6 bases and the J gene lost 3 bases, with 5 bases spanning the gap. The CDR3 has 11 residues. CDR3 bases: TGTGCCAGCAGCCATGACTATGGCTACACCTTC. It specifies CASSHDYGYTF.

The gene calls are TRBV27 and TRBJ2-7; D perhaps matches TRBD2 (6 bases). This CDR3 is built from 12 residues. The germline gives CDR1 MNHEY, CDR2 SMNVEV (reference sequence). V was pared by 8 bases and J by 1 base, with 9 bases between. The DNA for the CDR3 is TGTGCCAGCGAGGGAGGATCCTACGAGCAGTACTTC. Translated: CASEGGSYEQYF.

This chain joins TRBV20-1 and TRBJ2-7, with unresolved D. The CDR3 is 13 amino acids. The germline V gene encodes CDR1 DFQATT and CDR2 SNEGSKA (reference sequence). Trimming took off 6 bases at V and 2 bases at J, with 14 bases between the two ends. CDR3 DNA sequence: TGCAGTGCCCTAGGTCCGGAGCCCTACGAGCAGTACTTC. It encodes CSALGPEPYEQYF.

Here the CDR3 DNA reads TGTGCCAGCAGTAACGGGGCAGACACTGAAGCTTTCTTT. This gives the protein CASSNGADTEAFF. The gene calls are TRBV3-1 and TRBJ1-1, with TRBD1 as a possible D gene (5 bases). Germline V CDR1 and CDR2: LGHDT, YNNKEL (reference sequence). The CDR3 totals 13 residues. V was cut by 6 bases and J by 3 bases, with 11 bases left in between. Full variable domain (rest looked up from reference TRBV3-1 and TRBJ1-1): DTAVSQTPKYLVTQMGNDKSIKCEQNLGHDTMYWYKQDSKKFLKIMFSYNNKELIINETVPNRFSPKSPDKAHLNLHINSLELGDSAVYFCASSNGADTEAFFGQGTRLTVV.

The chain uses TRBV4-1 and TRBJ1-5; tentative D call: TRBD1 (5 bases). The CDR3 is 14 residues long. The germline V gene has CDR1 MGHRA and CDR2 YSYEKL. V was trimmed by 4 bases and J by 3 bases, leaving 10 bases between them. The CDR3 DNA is TGCGCCAGCAGCCCCGACAGCTTCAATCAGCCCCAGCATTTT. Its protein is CASSPDSFNQPQHF.

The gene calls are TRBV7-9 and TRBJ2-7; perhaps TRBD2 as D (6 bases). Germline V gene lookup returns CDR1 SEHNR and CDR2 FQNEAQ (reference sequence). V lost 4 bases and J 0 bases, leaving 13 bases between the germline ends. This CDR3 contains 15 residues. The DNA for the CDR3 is TGTGCCAGCAGCTCCTGGGACTTCCTCTCCTACGAGCAGTACTTC. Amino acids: CASSSWDFLSYEQYF.

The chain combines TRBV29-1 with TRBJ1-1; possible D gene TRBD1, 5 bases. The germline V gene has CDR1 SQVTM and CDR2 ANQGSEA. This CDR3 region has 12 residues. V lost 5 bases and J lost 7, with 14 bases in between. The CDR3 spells CSVKKDGHEAFF. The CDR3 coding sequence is TGCAGCGTTAAAAAGGACGGACATGAAGCTTTCTTT.

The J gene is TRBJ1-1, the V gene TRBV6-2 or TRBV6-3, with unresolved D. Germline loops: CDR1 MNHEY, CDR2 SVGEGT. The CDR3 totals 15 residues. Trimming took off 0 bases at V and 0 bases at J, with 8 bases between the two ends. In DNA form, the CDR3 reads TGTGCCAGCAGTTACTCGCGACACCTGAACACTGAAGCTTTCTTT. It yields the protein CASSYSRHLNTEAFF.

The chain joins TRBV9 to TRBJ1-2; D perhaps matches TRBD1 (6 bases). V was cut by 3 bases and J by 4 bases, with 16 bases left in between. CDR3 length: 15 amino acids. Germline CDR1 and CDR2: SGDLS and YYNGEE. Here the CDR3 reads CASSGRDTNFYGYTF. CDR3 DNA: TGTGCCAGCAGCGGCCGGGACACCAACTTCTATGGCTACACCTTC.

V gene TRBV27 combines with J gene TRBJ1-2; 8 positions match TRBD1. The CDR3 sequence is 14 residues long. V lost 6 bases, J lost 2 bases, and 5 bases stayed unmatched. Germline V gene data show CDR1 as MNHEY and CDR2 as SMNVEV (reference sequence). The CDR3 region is CASRRGQGNYGYTF. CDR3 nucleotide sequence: TGTGCCAGCAGAAGAGGACAGGGCAACTATGGCTACACCTTC.

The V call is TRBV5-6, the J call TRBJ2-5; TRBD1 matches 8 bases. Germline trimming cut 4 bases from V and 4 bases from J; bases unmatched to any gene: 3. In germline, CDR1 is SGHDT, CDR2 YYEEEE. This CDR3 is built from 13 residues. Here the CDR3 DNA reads TGTGCCAGCAGCCGAACAGGGGGAGAGACCCAGTACTTC. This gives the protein CASSRTGGETQYF. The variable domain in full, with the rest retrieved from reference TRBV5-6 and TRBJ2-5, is DAGVTQSPTHLIKTRGQQVTLRCSPKSGHDTVSWYQQALGQGPQFIFQYYEEEERQRGNFPDRFSGHQFPNYSSELNVNALLLGDSALYLCASSRTGGETQYFGPGTRLLVL.

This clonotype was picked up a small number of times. This chain's CDR3 is CSVGDTEAFF. Written as DNA, the CDR3 is TGCAGCGTTGGCGACACTGAAGCTTTCTTT. This chain uses TRBV29-1 with TRBJ1-1; D not certain. There are 10 residues in the CDR3. Trimming left V 4 bases short and J 3 bases short, with 3 bases between. CDR1 and CDR2 (germline): SQVTM, ANQGSEA.

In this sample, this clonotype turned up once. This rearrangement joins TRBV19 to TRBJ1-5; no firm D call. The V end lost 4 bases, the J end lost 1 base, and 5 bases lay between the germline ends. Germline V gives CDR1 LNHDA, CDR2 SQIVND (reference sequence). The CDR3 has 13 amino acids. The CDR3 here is CASSKESNQPQHF. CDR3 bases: TGTGCCAGTAGTAAGGAGAGCAATCAGCCCCAGCATTTT.

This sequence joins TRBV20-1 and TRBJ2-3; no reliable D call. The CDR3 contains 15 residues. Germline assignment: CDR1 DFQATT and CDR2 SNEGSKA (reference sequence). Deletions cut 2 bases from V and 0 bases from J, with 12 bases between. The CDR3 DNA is TGCAGTGCTAGATCGGCTAAGGCTAGCACAGATACGCAGTATTTT. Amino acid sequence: CSARSAKASTDTQYF.

CDR3 DNA sequence: TGCAGCGTTACCTCAGGGTCGGGGGAGACCCAGTACTTC. Its translation is CSVTSGSGETQYF. The gene calls are TRBV29-1 and TRBJ2-5; D possibly matches TRBD1 or TRBD2 (5 bases each). CDR1 SQVTM and CDR2 ANQGSEA come from the germline V gene. Deletions cut 5 bases from V and 5 bases from J, with 15 bases between. The CDR3 loop spans 13 amino acids.